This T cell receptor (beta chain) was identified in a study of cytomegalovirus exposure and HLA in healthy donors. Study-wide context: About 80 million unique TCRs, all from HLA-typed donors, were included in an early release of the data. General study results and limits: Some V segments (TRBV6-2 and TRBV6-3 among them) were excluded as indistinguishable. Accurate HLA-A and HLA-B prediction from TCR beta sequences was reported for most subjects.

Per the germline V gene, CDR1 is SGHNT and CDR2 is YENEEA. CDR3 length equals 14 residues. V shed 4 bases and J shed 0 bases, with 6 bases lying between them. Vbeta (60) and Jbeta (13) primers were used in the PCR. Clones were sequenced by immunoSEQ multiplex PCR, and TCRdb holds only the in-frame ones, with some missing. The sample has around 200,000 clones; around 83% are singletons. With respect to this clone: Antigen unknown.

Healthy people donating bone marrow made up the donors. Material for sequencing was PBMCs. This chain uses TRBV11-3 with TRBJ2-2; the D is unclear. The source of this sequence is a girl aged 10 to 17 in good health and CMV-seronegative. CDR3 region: CASSSLPNTGELFF. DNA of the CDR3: TGTGCCAGCAGCTCACTCCCGAACACCGGGGAGCTGTTTTTT.